This TCR beta chain was captured by sequencing in a study of shared clonotypes between healthy human individuals. The CDR3 totals 14 residues. The V end was cut by 5 bases, the J end by 4 bases, with 12 bases between. Germline V CDR1 and CDR2: SGHTA, FQGNSA. TCRdb keeps only in-frame clones here, not all; method: immunoSEQ multiplex PCR. The table records some 1.4 million clones, roughly 96% of them present only once. Sequenced material: naive CD4+ T cells sorted from blood. As for subset: CD45RA+ positively selected. The rearrangement uses TRBV7-2 and TRBJ2-1; TRBD2 is a possible D gene (6 bases). This clonotype was obtained from a young man in good health. CDR3 sequence reads: CASSIAGTYNEQFF. The CDR3 DNA follows: TGTGCCAGCAGCATCGCCGGGACTTACAATGAGCAGTTCTTC.